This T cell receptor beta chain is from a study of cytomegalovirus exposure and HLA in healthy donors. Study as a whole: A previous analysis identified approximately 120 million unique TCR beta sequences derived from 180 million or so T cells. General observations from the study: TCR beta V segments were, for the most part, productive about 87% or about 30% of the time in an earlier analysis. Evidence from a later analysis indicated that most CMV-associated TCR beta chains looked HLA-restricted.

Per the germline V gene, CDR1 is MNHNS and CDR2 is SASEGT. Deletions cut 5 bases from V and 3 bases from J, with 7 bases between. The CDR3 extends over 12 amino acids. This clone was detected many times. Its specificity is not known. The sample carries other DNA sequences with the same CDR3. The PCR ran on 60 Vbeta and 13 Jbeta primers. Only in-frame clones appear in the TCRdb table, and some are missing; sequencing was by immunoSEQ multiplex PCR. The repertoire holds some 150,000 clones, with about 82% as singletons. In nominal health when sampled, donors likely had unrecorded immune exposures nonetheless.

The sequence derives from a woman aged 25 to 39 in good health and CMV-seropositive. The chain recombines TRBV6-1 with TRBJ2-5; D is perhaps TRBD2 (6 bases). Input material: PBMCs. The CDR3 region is CASSLAEETQYF. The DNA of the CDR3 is TGTGCCAGCAGTTTAGCGGAAGAGACCCAGTACTTC.